One T cell receptor (beta chain) is described in this entry. These data come from a study of radiation and T cells in renal cell carcinoma. The CDR3 totals 14 residues. V lost 0 bases and J lost 6, with 10 bases in between. CDR1 and CDR2 (germline): MNHEY, SVGAGI. Method: immunoSEQ multiplex PCR; TCRdb's copy keeps in-frame clones and lacks some. The data show 20,000 to 25,000 clones, nearly 55% seen once. Treatment described: treatment-naive control, cytoreductive nephrectomy. This renal cell carcinoma was of the clear cell type. The V gene is TRBV6-5, the J gene TRBJ2-3, with D possibly called TRBD1 or TRBD2 (6 bases each). This TCR was sampled from a human donor with renal cell carcinoma. The material was tumor tissue, obtained from a patient whose treatment was nephrectomy without radiotherapy. The CDR3 loop is CASSYSGGRDTQYF. The CDR3 coding sequence is TGTGCCAGCAGTTACTCGGGGGGCAGGGATACGCAGTATTTT.